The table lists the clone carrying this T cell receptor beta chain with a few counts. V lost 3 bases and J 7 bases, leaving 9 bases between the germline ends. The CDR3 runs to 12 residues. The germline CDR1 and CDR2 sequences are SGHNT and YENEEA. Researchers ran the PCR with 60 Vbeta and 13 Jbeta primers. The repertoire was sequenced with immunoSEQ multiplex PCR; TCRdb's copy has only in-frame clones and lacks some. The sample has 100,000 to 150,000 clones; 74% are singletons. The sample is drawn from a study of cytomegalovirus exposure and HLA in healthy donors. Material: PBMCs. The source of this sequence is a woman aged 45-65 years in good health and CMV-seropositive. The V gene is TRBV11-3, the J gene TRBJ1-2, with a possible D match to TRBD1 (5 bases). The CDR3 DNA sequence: TGTGCCAGCAGCTTTCGGGGGTCTGGCTACACCTTC. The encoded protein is CASSFRGSGYTF.